Listed below are T cell receptor beta chains from one sample, sequenced in a study of cytomegalovirus exposure and HLA in healthy donors. Here immunoSEQ multiplex PCR was the method, and the copy in TCRdb shows in-frame clones only, minus some. The table has over 140,000 clones, just under 85% seen once. The source material was PBMCs. The receptors were sampled from a man aged 30-40 years in good health and CMV-seropositive. Each CDR3 is given with its conserved first and last residue. The D gene is left open where the match is weak. Where a row states a size, it is once, few, many or the class of an expanded clone; other rows omit it.

cdr3_length d_call j_call v_call clone_size cdr3_aa cdr3_nt
18 - TRBJ1-6 TRBV6-1 - CASSEHPPPGARRSPLHF TGTGCCAGCAGTGAACACCCCCCCCCGGGCGCGCGGAGGTCACCCCTCCACTTT
19 TRBD2 TRBJ2-7 TRBV7-2 - CASSLLMGLAGVSSYEQYF TGTGCCAGCAGCTTACTGATGGGACTAGCGGGCGTCAGCTCCTACGAGCAGTACTTC
15 - TRBJ2-2 TRBV11-3 - CASSHEVLYTGELFF TGTGCCAGCAGCCACGAGGTTCTTTACACCGGGGAGCTGTTTTTT
16 TRBD2 TRBJ2-7 TRBV19 few CASSIAGTSGSYEQYF TGTGCCAGTAGTATAGCCGGGACTAGCGGGTCCTACGAGCAGTACTTC
15 TRBD2 TRBJ2-5 TRBV6-6 - CAASNKAGVEETQYF TGTGCCGCCAGCAATAAGGCGGGAGTGGAAGAGACCCAGTACTTC
13 - TRBJ1-2 TRBV15 once CATSRDILFGYTF TGTGCCACCAGCAGAGATATATTATTTGGCTACACCTTC
15 TRBD2 TRBJ2-5 TRBV5-1 - CASSPRLAPPETQYF TGCGCCAGCAGCCCCAGACTAGCTCCCCCAGAGACCCAGTACTTC
11 - TRBJ2-1 TRBV6-5 - CASTNGEIGFF TGTGCCAGCACCAACGGGGAGATAGGGTTCTTC
14 TRBD2 TRBJ2-5 TRBV7-9 once CASSPSGVPETQYF TGTGCCAGCAGCCCTAGCGGGGTTCCAGAGACCCAGTACTTC
15 - TRBJ2-7 TRBV5-1 - CASSLAASPSYEQYF TGCGCCAGCAGCTTGGCGGCTAGCCCCTCCTACGAGCAGTACTTC
16 - TRBJ2-2 TRBV7-8 - CASSLEGNRASGELFF TGTGCCAGCAGCTTAGAAGGAAACAGGGCAAGCGGGGAGCTGTTTTTT
14 TRBD1 TRBJ2-5 TRBV30 - CAWTSQGRLETQYF TGTGCCTGGACTTCACAGGGGCGGTTAGAGACCCAGTACTTC
15 - TRBJ1-4 TRBV10-2 - CASSETGRTNEKLFF TGCGCCAGCAGTGAAACGGGGAGGACAAATGAAAAACTGTTTTTT
16 TRBD1 TRBJ2-5 TRBV7-9 - CASSLTTGIPQETQYF TGTGCCAGCAGCTTAACGACAGGGATCCCCCAAGAGACCCAGTACTTC
15 TRBD1 TRBJ2-2 TRBV29-1 - CSVMTGTANTGELFF TGCAGCGTGATGACCGGGACAGCTAACACCGGGGAGCTGTTTTTT
16 TRBD1 TRBJ1-6 TRBV7-9 - CASSLGGTGDNSPLHF TGTGCCAGCAGCTTAGGGGGGACAGGGGATAATTCACCCCTCCACTTT
16 TRBD2 TRBJ2-3 TRBV19 - CASSIVGLAGRDTQYF TGTGCCAGTAGTATTGTAGGCCTAGCGGGGCGAGATACGCAGTATTTT
15 TRBD1 TRBJ2-1 TRBV5-1 once CASSSPGGSYNEQFF TGCGCCAGCAGCTCCCCAGGGGGCTCCTACAATGAGCAGTTCTTC
14 - TRBJ1-5 TRBV6-4 - CASSDSAGIQPQHF TGTGCCAGCAGTGACTCGGCGGGGATTCAGCCCCAGCATTTT
15 - TRBJ1-3 TRBV7-9 once CASSPEGLSGNTIYF TGTGCCAGCAGCCCCGAGGGTCTCTCTGGAAACACCATATATTTT
14 - TRBJ2-7 TRBV7-9 few CASSLVGAWYEQYF TGTGCCAGCAGCTTAGTGGGGGCATGGTACGAGCAGTACTTC
16 - TRBJ2-6 TRBV11-3 once CASSRSYSSGANVLTF TGTGCCAGCAGCCGTTCGTACAGCTCTGGGGCCAACGTCCTGACTTTC
15 TRBD1 TRBJ2-7 TRBV19 - CASSILGQGFYEQYF TGTGCCAGTAGTATATTGGGACAGGGATTCTACGAGCAGTACTTC
13 TRBD2 TRBJ2-5 TRBV13 once CASSSGPGGTQYF TGTGCCAGCAGCTCGGGGCCGGGGGGGACCCAGTACTTC
14 TRBD2 TRBJ2-5 TRBV10-3 - CAIRQREGQETQYF TGTGCCATCAGACAGCGGGAGGGCCAAGAGACCCAGTACTTC
12 TRBD2 TRBJ2-5 TRBV2 few CASKQPGTSLYF TGTGCCAGCAAACAACCCGGGACTAGTTTGTACTTC
15 TRBD2 TRBJ2-1 TRBV7-2 - CASSSNPGLGGEQFF TGTGCCAGCAGCTCGAACCCGGGACTAGGTGGTGAGCAGTTCTTC